This paragraph covers one T cell receptor (beta chain) sequence. Antigen: not known. With 3 bases removed from V and 6 bases from J, the gap between germline ends came to 18 bases. The CDR3 runs to 15 residues. Germline V gene lookup returns CDR1 SGHRS and CDR2 YFSETQ. Study-level results: Tumor Treg TCRs overlapped most with tumor naive CD4+ cells. In terms of TCR gene usage, tumor memory CD4+ T cells clustered together with blood and lymph node memory CD4+ cells, as well as with lymph node naive CD4+ cells.

Full-length variable regions came from constant-region reverse primers plus semi-nested Nested Universal Primer A PCR. TCRdb recomputed calls from the 5' RACE reads with MiXCR, one row per CDR3 protein. The table includes 50,000 to 80,000 distinct CDR3 sequences, around a fifth detected once. Sequences were obtained from memory CD4+ T cells sorted from a lymph node. Subset described: memory CD4+ T cells, CD4+CD45RO+CD25-. V gene TRBV5-1 combines with J gene TRBJ1-2; D possibly corresponds to TRBD1 (5 bases). The TCR originated in a female donor with breast cancer. CDR3 loop: CASSSRREGVDGYTF. CDR3 bases: TGCGCCAGCAGCTCAAGGCGGGAAGGGGTTGATGGCTACACCTTC. Full variable domain (rest looked up from reference TRBV5-1 and TRBJ1-2): KAGVTQTPRYLIKTRGQQVTLSCSPISGHRSVSWYQQTPGQGLQFLFEYFSETQRNKGNFPGRFSGRQFSNSRSEMNVSTLELGDSALYLCASSSRREGVDGYTFGSGTRLTVV.